This T cell receptor beta chain was found in a study of vaccination and CD4 T cells after COVID-19. Study at large: Control wells got either CEFX epitopes, HIV-1 Nef peptides, or no peptide at all.

The CDR3 loop spans 15 amino acids. V was clipped by 0 bases and J by 4 bases, with 10 bases between them. Germline-derived CDR1 and CDR2 are WSHSY and SAAADI. The Oncomine TCR Beta short-read assay generated sequence data from the DNA of cultured CD4+ T cells. TCRdb itself ran the PCR reads through MiXCR, one entry per CDR3 protein. The sample shows about 10,000 distinct CDR3 sequences, around 58% of them seen only once. Treatment in this sample: roughly 11-day PBMC culture with coronavirus spike peptide pools or control peptides (ViraFEST assay). First, ViraFEST expanded antigen-specific T cells with peptide pools, and next it sequenced the TCRs. PBMCs, plated at around 2 million per well, were grown in the presence of about 9.5 IU/ml IL-2 and 10 ug/ml peptide pools. With about 9 days of culture completed, CD4+ T cells were isolated by negative selection. Judged by abundance, this clonotype is large (0.1 to 1%). Its specificity is unknown.

The sequencing sample was made of CD4+ T cells from blood, cultured in vitro. The origin of this receptor is a human donor who had recovered from COVID-19. The rearrangement links TRBV10-2 to TRBJ1-5; D uncertain. CDR3 nucleotide sequence: TGCGCCAGCAGTGAGTCTAGCGGCGGAAATCAGCCCCAGCATTTT. It yields the protein CASSESSGGNQPQHF.